A single sample is the source of the 18 T cell receptor beta chains below, sequenced in a study of graft-versus-host responses after intestinal transplantation. Sequencing used immunoSEQ multiplex PCR; TCRdb keeps in-frame clones, though not all of them. The table includes roughly 10,000 clones, around 33% detected once. Investigators plated 200,000 CFSE-labeled responder cells together with 200,000 irradiated stimulator cells labeled with violet dye. The material was alloreactive CD8+ T cells from a mixed lymphocyte reaction culture, obtained before intestinal transplant. Stated subset: CFSE-low proliferating T cells sorted from roughly 6-day pre-transplant mixed lymphocyte reaction (GvH or HvG direction). The receptors shown here come from a human patient who received an intestinal transplant.

This chain connects TRBV9 to TRBJ1-1, with TRBD1 identical over 11 bases. The CDR3 is 14 amino acids. V was clipped by 4 bases and J by 4 bases; unmatched bases: 3. The germline V gene encodes CDR1 SGDLS and CDR2 YYNGEE. CDR3 DNA sequence: TGTGCCAGCAGCCTCGGACAGGGGGCCACTGAAGCTTTCTTT. This sequence encodes CASSLGQGATEAFF.

This clone was detected a few times. The chain recombines TRBV29-1 with TRBJ2-7; 7 bases are shared with TRBD2. There are 16 residues in the CDR3. The trim removed 5 bases at V and 2 bases at J, leaving 15 bases unmatched. Germline V gives CDR1 SQVTM, CDR2 ANQGSEA. CDR3 in DNA: TGCAGCGTTTTAGGCGGGGAGGGGCGCTTCGCCTACGAGCAGTACTTC. Protein sequence: CSVLGGEGRFAYEQYF.

This clone was seen only a few times. The chain uses TRBV28 and TRBJ2-1, with 8 bases that match TRBD1. V dropped 3 bases and J dropped 3; count of bases not matched to a gene: 13. The CDR3 is 18 residues long. Per the germline V gene, CDR1 is MDHEN and CDR2 is SYDVKM. CDR3 sequence reads: CASSFFAAQDRVYNEQFF. The CDR3 DNA reads TGTGCCAGCAGTTTTTTCGCTGCCCAGGACAGGGTCTACAATGAGCAGTTCTTC.

The rearrangement uses TRBV5-1 and TRBJ2-7; no definite D call. The CDR3 contains 12 residues. Deletions cut 0 bases from V and 8 bases from J, with 9 bases between. CDR1 and CDR2 (germline): SGHRS, YFSETQ. The CDR3 DNA is TGCGCCAGCAGCTTGGGAGCTACGAAGCAGTACTTC. It encodes CASSLGATKQYF. Using reference TRBV5-1 and TRBJ2-7 for the parts outside the CDR3, the full variable domain is KAGVTQTPRYLIKTRGQQVTLSCSPISGHRSVSWYQQTPGQGLQFLFEYFSETQRNKGNFPGRFSGRQFSNSRSEMNVSTLELGDSALYLCASSLGATKQYFGPGTRLTVT.

J is TRBJ2-1 and V is TRBV28, with 16 bases that match TRBD2. This CDR3 comprises 22 residues. V trimming: 3 bases; J trimming: 0 bases; junction bases outside the gene matches: 14. In germline, CDR1 is MDHEN, CDR2 SYDVKM. The CDR3 loop reads CASSFPMTGLAGGGPSYNEQFF. The CDR3, as DNA: TGTGCCAGCAGTTTCCCAATGACGGGACTAGCGGGAGGGGGGCCCTCCTACAATGAGCAGTTCTTC.

This clone was observed a few times. This chain links TRBV7-9 with TRBJ2-2, with D possibly being TRBD2 (6 bases). Trimming shortened V by 5 bases and J by 7 bases, and 20 bases separated the two germline ends. The CDR3 totals 16 residues. CDR1 and CDR2 from the germline V gene are SEHNR and FQNEAQ (reference sequence). The CDR3 DNA reads as TGTGCCAGCAGCCACTACGGGACTCTAAGGAGCGGGGAGCTGTTTTTT. It codes for CASSHYGTLRSGELFF.

The genes are TRBV7-9 and TRBJ1-2; weak D call: TRBD1 (5 bases). The CDR3 is made up of 13 amino acids. Germline V gene sequence: CDR1 SEHNR, CDR2 FQNEAQ (reference sequence). The V and J ends lost 4 bases and 6 bases respectively, with 12 bases between them. The DNA for the CDR3 is TGTGCCAGCAGCTCCCCGGGGGGGGATGGCTACACCTTC. Protein: CASSSPGGDGYTF.

Relative to its sample, this clone is medium-sized (0.01 to 0.1%). This chain uses TRBV7-9 with TRBJ2-7; no clear D gene. The length of the CDR3 is 12 residues. The V end was cut by 4 bases, the J end by 3 bases, with 7 bases between. Germline CDR1 and CDR2: SEHNR and FQNEAQ (reference sequence). The CDR3 region has the DNA TGTGCCAGCAGCTCCATCAGCTACGAGCAGTACTTC. Its protein product is CASSSISYEQYF.

This clone has just a few counts. The V and J genes are TRBV9 and TRBJ2-3, with 9 bases aligning to TRBD2. CDR3 length: 17 amino acids. Germline V gene lookup returns CDR1 SGDLS and CDR2 YYNGEE. After removal of 4 bases from V and 2 bases from J, the junction contained 11 bases not matched to a gene. The CDR3 sequence: CASSRNWREGPTDTQYF. The CDR3 nucleotides are TGTGCCAGCAGCAGGAATTGGCGGGAGGGCCCCACAGATACGCAGTATTTT.

This clone occurred a few times. The V and J genes are TRBV6-4 and TRBJ2-3; 11 nucleotides align to TRBD2. The V segment lost 0 bases and the J segment 4 bases; nucleotides outside the gene matches: 0. CDR3 length: 15 amino acids. Looked up from germline, CDR1 is MRHNA and CDR2 is SNTAGT. The CDR3 DNA is TGTGCCAGCAGTGACTCTAGCGGGGGGGCAGATACGCAGTATTTT. Encoded protein: CASSDSSGGADTQYF.

The CDR3 is CASRETSGSYNEQFF. CDR3 coding DNA: TGTGCCAGCAGAGAGACTAGCGGGAGCTACAATGAGCAGTTCTTC. The chain recombines TRBV2 with TRBJ2-1, with 12 bases aligning to TRBD2. The junction had 3 bases not matched to a gene; V was cut back by 6 bases and J by 3 bases. Germline V gene lookup returns CDR1 SNHLY and CDR2 FYNNEI. The CDR3 is 15 residues long. Full variable domain (missing parts from reference TRBV2 and TRBJ2-1): EPEVTQTPSHQVTQMGQEVILRCVPISNHLYFYWYRQILGQKVEFLVSFYNNEISEKSEIFDDQFSVERPDGSNFTLKIRSTKLEDSAMYFCASRETSGSYNEQFFGPGTRLTVL.

This chain joins TRBV5-3 and TRBJ2-2; D unresolved. TRBV5-3 is classed as an ORF, of uncertain function. V was pared by 1 base and J by 1 base, with 8 bases between. There are 15 residues in the CDR3. CDR3 amino acids: CARSLSHKNTGELFF. CDR3 coding DNA: TGTGCCAGAAGCTTGTCACACAAGAACACCGGGGAGCTGTTTTTT.

This clone was seen more than once but under ten times. The chain joins TRBV27 to TRBJ2-5, with a weak D call TRBD1 (6 bases). Germline values: CDR1 MNHEY, CDR2 SMNVEV (reference sequence). Deletions cut 6 bases from V and 3 bases from J, with 23 bases between. The CDR3 totals 17 residues. DNA of the CDR3: TGTGCCAGCAGGGCCGGGGTGTCAGGGGTTGTGGAAGAGACCCAGTACTTC. Its protein product is CASRAGVSGVVEETQYF.

The rearrangement uses TRBV6-5 and TRBJ1-5, with D unresolved. With 8 bases removed from V and 4 bases from J, the gap between germline ends came to 12 bases. CDR3 size: 13 residues. Germline values: CDR1 MNHEY, CDR2 SVGAGI. The CDR3 here is CASLGGFNQPQHF. The CDR3 bases are TGTGCCAGCTTGGGAGGGTTTAATCAGCCCCAGCATTTT.

A few counts support this clone. CDR3 nucleotide sequence: TGCAGCGTTGACGGATTGAGACTAGCGGGGGGGCCAAGCTCCTACAATGAGCAGTTCTTC. Its protein product is CSVDGLRLAGGPSSYNEQFF. The rearrangement uses TRBV29-1 and TRBJ2-1; 14 bases align to TRBD2. Looked up from germline, CDR1 is SQVTM and CDR2 is ANQGSEA. V trimming: 3 bases; J trimming: 0 bases; junction bases outside the gene matches: 13. The CDR3 is 20 amino acids.

This chain uses TRBV5-1 with TRBJ2-6; D not resolved. The V end was cut by 5 bases, the J end by 0 bases, with 9 bases between. Germline CDR1 and CDR2: SGHRS and YFSETQ. CDR3 length: 15 residues. The DNA for the CDR3 is TGCGCCAGCAGTCCAGGTCTCTCTGGGGCCAACGTCCTGACTTTC. Residues: CASSPGLSGANVLTF.

This clone is categorized as medium-sized (0.01 to 0.1%). The chain links TRBV9 to TRBJ2-2; the D gene is possibly TRBD2 (5 bases). With 0 bases removed from V and 5 bases from J, the gap between germline ends came to 14 bases. Germline values: CDR1 SGDLS, CDR2 YYNGEE. The CDR3 runs to 16 residues. The CDR3 coding sequence is TGTGCCAGCAGCGTAGGGGGAGTGGGTCCTACCGGGGAGCTGTTTTTT. It is translated as CASSVGGVGPTGELFF.

This chain uses TRBV27 with TRBJ2-7, with TRBD2 matching 9 bases. The CDR3 is made up of 14 amino acids. Germline V gives CDR1 MNHEY, CDR2 SMNVEV (reference sequence). Trimming removed 3 bases from V and 4 bases from J; junction bases left unmatched: 4. DNA of the CDR3: TGTGCCAGCAGTTTCGCGGGAGGGCCTTACGAGCAGTACTTC. Translating it yields CASSFAGGPYEQYF.